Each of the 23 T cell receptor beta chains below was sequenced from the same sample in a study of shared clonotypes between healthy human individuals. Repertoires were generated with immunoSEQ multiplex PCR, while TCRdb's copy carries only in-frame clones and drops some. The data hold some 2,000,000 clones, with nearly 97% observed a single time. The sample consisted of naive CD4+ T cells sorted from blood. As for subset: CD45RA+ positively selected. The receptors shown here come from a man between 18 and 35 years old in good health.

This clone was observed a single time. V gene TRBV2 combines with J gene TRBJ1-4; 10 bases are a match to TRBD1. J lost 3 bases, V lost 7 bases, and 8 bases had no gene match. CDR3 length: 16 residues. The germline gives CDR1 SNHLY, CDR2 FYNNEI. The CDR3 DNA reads TGTGCCAGCACCACGGGACAGGGGTGGGCTAATGAAAAACTGTTTTTT. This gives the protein CASTTGQGWANEKLFF.

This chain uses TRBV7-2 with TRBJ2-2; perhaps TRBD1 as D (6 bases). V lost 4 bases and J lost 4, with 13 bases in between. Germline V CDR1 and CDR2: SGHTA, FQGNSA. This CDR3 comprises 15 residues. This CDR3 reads CASSSSGVATGELFF. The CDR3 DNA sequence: TGTGCCAGCAGCTCATCAGGGGTGGCCACCGGGGAGCTGTTTTTT.

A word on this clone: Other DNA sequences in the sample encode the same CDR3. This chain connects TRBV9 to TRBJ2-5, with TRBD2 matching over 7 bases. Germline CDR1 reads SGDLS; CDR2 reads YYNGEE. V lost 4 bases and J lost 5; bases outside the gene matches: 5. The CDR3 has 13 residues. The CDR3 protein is CASSSGLGETQYF. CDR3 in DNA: TGTGCCAGCAGCTCCGGACTAGGGGAGACCCAGTACTTC.

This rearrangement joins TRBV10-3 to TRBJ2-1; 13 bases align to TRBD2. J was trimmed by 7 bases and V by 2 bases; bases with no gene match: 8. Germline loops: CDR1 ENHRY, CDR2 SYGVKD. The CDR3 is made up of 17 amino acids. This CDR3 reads CAISETQGLAGMNEQFF. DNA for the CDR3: TGTGCCATCAGTGAGACGCAGGGACTAGCGGGAATGAATGAGCAGTTCTTC.

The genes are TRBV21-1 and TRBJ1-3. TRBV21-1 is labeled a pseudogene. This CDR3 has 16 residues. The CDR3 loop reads CASSQSGRRSGNTIYF. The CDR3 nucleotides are TGTGCCAGCAGTCAGTCCGGTAGAAGGTCTGGAAACACCATATATTTT.

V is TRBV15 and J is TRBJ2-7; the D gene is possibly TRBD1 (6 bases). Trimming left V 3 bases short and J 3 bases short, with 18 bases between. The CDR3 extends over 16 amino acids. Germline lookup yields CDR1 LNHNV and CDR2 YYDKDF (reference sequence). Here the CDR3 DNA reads TGTGCCACCAGCAGTAGGAAACCGGGACAACGCTACGAGCAGTACTTC. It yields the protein CATSSRKPGQRYEQYF.

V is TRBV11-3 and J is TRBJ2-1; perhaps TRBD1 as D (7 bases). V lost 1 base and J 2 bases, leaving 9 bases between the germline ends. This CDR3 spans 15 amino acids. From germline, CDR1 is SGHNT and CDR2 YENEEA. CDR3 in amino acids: CASSLAGGPYNEQFF. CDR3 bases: TGTGCCAGCAGCTTAGCAGGGGGGCCCTACAATGAGCAGTTCTTC.

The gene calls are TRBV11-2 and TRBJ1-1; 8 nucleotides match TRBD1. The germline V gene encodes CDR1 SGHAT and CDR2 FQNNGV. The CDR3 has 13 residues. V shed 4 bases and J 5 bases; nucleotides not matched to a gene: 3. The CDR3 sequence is CASSSGQVTEAFF. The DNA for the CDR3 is TGTGCCAGCAGCTCGGGACAGGTGACTGAAGCTTTCTTT.

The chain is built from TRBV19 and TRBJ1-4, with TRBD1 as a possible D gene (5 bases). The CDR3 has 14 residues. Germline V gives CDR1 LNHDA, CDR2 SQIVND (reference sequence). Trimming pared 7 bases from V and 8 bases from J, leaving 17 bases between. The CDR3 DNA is TGTGCCAGTAAATTTGACATGGGACCCGAAAAACTGTTTTTT. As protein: CASKFDMGPEKLFF.

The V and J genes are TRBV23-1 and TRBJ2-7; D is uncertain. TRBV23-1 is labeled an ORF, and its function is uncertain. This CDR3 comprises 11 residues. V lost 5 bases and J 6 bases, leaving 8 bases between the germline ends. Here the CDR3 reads CASSRGGEQYF. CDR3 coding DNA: TGCGCCAGCAGTAGAGGCGGCGAGCAGTACTTC.

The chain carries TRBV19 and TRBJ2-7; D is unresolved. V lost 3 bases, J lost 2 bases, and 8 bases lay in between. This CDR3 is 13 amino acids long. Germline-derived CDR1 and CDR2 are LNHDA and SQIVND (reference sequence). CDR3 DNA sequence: TGTGCCAGTAGTATCACGTTCCCCTACGAGCAGTACTTC. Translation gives CASSITFPYEQYF.

CDR3 region: CASSRRRALAFF. The CDR3 nucleotides are TGTGCCAGCAGCCGAAGACGGGCTCTCGCTTTCTTT. This chain links TRBV28 with TRBJ1-1; unclear D gene. The length of the CDR3 is 12 residues. The ends were cut back, 6 bases at V and 11 bases at J, with 16 bases in the middle. The germline CDR1 and CDR2 sequences are MDHEN and SYDVKM.

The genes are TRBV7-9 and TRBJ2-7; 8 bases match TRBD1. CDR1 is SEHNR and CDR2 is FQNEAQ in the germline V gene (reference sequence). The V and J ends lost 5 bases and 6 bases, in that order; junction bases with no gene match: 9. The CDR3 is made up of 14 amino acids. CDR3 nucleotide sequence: TGTGCCAGCAGCCCGACAGGGGTAGGAAGCGAGCAGTACTTC. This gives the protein CASSPTGVGSEQYF.

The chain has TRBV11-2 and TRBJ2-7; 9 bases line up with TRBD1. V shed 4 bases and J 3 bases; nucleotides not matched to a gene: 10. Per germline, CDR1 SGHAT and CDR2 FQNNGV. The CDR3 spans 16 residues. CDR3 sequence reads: CASSSGRGTGRYEQYF. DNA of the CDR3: TGTGCCAGCAGCTCAGGACGCGGGACAGGGCGCTACGAGCAGTACTTC.

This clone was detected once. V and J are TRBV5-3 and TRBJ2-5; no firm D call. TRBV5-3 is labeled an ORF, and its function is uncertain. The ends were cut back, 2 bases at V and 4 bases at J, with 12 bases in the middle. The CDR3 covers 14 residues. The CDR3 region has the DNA TGTGCCAGAAGCTTTTGGGATGATTTAGAGACCCAGTACTTC. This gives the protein CARSFWDDLETQYF.

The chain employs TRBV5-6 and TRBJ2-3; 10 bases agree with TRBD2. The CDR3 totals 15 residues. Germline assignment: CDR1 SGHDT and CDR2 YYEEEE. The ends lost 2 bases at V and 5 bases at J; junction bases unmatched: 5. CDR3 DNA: TGTGCCAGCAGCTTTCTAGCGGGGGAGGTAGATACGCAGTATTTT. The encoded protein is CASSFLAGEVDTQYF.

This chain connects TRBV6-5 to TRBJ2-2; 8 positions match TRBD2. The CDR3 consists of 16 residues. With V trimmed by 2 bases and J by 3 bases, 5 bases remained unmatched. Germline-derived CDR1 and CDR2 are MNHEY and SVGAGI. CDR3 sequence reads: CASSYIEREYTGELFF. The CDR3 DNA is TGTGCCAGCAGTTACATCGAGCGGGAGTACACCGGGGAGCTGTTTTTT.

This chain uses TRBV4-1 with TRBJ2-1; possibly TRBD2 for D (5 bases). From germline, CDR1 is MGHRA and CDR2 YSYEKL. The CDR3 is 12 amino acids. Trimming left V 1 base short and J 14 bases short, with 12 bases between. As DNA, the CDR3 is TGCGCCAGCAGCCAAGTAGGACTGGTAAAGTTCTTC. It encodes CASSQVGLVKFF.

The CDR3: CASSFSPGQELWQYF. The CDR3 region has the DNA TGTGCCAGCAGTTTCTCCCCGGGACAGGAACTATGGCAGTACTTC. The rearrangement uses TRBV6-5 and TRBJ2-7, with TRBD1 matching 8 bases. This CDR3 comprises 15 residues. Germline lookup yields CDR1 MNHEY and CDR2 SVGAGI. V lost 4 bases, J lost 9 bases, and 14 bases stayed unmatched.

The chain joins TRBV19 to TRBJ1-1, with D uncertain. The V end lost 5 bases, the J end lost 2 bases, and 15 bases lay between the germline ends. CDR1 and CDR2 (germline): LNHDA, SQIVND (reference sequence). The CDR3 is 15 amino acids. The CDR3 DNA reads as TGTGCCAGTAGTCGGGCAGAAATAGTTAACACTGAAGCTTTCTTT. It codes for CASSRAEIVNTEAFF.

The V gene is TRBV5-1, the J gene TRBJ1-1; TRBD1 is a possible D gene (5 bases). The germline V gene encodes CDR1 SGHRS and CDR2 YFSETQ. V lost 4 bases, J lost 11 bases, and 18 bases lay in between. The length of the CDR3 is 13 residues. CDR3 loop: CASSPTAGGEAFF. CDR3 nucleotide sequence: TGCGCCAGCAGCCCGACAGCGGGCGGGGAGGCTTTCTTT.

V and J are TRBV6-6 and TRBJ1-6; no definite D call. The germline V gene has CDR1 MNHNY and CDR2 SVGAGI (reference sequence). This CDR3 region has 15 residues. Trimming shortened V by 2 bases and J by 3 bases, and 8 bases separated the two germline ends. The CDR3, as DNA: TGTGCCAGCAGTTACGGGCAGGTCTATAATTCACCCCTCCACTTT. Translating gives CASSYGQVYNSPLHF.

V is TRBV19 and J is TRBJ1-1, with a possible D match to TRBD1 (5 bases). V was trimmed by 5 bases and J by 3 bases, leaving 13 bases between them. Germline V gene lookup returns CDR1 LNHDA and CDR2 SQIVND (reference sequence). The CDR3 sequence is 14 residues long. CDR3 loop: CASSAGRGDTEAFF. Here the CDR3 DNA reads TGTGCCAGTAGTGCGGGACGTGGGGACACTGAAGCTTTCTTT.